This TCR beta chain originates from a study of Ad26.COV2.S vaccination and SARS-CoV-2 variants. On the study more broadly: Enrolled in COV1001, the donor was in the Ad26.COV2.S trial arm, which received the vaccine. Once or twice, 56 days apart, Ad26.COV2.S was delivered intramuscularly.

Data came from immunoSEQ multiplex PCR; TCRdb stores just in-frame clones and leaves some out. The sample has hundreds of thousands of clones; around 88% are singletons. Treatment given: roughly 18 received Ad26.COV2.S at low or high dose, single or two shots; roughly five received placebo; per-sample allocation not given. The investigators took samples on day 63 after the first vaccine or placebo injection. What was given as vaccine was an Ad26 vector encoding Wuhan-strain SARS-CoV-2 spike. From germline, CDR1 is KGHSH and CDR2 LQKENI. CDR3 length: 16 residues. Germline trimming cut 5 bases from V and 1 base from J; bases unmatched to any gene: 8. Regarding this clone: Its antigen remains unidentified.

Whole-study results and caveats: In TCR breadth and depth analyses, total T cell responses may have been underestimated.

Sequenced material: peripheral blood, taken in a trial of Ad26.COV2.S vaccine versus placebo. The sequence was collected from a person aged 18-65 years who received the Ad26.COV2.S COVID-19 vaccine or a placebo. The J gene is TRBJ1-3, the V gene TRBV18; 7 bases match TRBD1. The CDR3: CASSSGQPSSGNTIYF. DNA for the CDR3: TGTGCCAGCTCATCGGGACAGCCGTCATCTGGAAACACCATATATTTT. Full variable domain (missing parts from reference TRBV18 and TRBJ1-3): NAGVMQNPRHLVRRRGQEARLRCSPMKGHSHVYWYRQLPEEGLKFMVYLQKENIIDESGMPKERFSAEFPKEGPSILRIQQVVRGDSAAYFCASSSGQPSSGNTIYFGEGSWLTVV.